This TCR beta chain was documented in a study of monozygotic twins with inflammatory bowel disease. TCRdb reprocessed the 5' RACE reads and stores each CDR3 protein as one record, lacking DNA. This repertoire includes more than 300,000 distinct CDR3 sequences. The CDR3 runs 15 residues. The germline V gene encodes CDR1 SEHNR and CDR2 FQNEAQ (reference sequence). The chain recombines TRBV7-9 with TRBJ1-5; TCRdb selects TRBD1, and the lack of DNA leaves this call unchecked. The receptor was derived from a human donor with ulcerative colitis or Crohn's disease, or a healthy co-twin of an affected twin (not recorded which). Sequencing input: blood. Here the CDR3 reads CASSKQGGNNQPQHF. The full variable domain, completed using reference TRBV7-9 and TRBJ1-5, is DTGVSQNPRHKITKRGQNVTFRCDPISEHNRLYWYRQTLGQGPEFLTYFQNEAQLEKSRLLSDRFSAERPKGSFSTLEIQRTEQGDSAMYLCASSKQGGNNQPQHFGDGTRLSIL.